The TCR beta chain described here comes from a study of T cells in Graves' hyperthyroidism and ophthalmopathy. These patients, aged 18 to 65, had recently diagnosed hyperthyroidism lasting under 2 months. This clonotype was seen only a few times. V shed 5 bases and J 10 bases; nucleotides not matched to a gene: 6. The CDR3 loop spans 13 amino acids. Template material for amplifying TCR beta CDR3 regions consisted of RNA transcripts. The HTBI primer set was used in a first-round RT-PCR of the TCR CDR3. Using its own MiXCR run on the multiplex PCR reads, TCRdb lists one record per CDR3 protein. This table holds approximately 360,000 distinct CDR3 sequences, just under 25% found once.

Material: blood. This sequence joins TRBV12-3 or TRBV12-4 and TRBJ2-1; 9 nucleotides line up with TRBD1. This sequence was found in a man aged 45-60 years with Graves' hyperthyroidism. DNA for the CDR3: TGTGCCAGCAGTCGGTCCGACAGGGGGGAGCAGTTCTTC. This codes for CASSRSDRGEQFF.